The clone carrying this T cell receptor beta chain was seen a few times. The antigen is unknown. A TCRbeta library incorporating unique molecular identifiers was prepared. MiXCR was run by TCRdb on the PCR reads, yielding one entry per CDR3 protein. The sample contains about 210,000 distinct CDR3 sequences, around a sixth of which appear only once. The data were obtained in a study of T-cell reconstitution after alpha-beta-depleted transplantation in children. Study-wide findings and caveats: Elevated TCRbeta diversity at day 60 was traced, in some patients, to surviving recipient T cells and thymic progenitors. From newly produced T cells came most of the T-cell counts and diversity one year after transplant. Several hundred expanded graft clones reportedly gave rise to the alpha-beta T cells present about two months after transplant.

Germline V gene lookup returns CDR1 SEHNR and CDR2 FQNEAQ (reference sequence). The CDR3 is 14 residues long. V dropped 7 bases and J dropped 3 bases, with 15 bases sitting between them. J is TRBJ1-1 and V is TRBV7-9; tentative D call: TRBD1 (5 bases). This specimen was PBMCs, mostly from graft donor cells, taken 360 days after TCRalphabeta/CD19-depleted stem cell transplant. The TCR was taken from a male patient between 2 and 10 years old who had a stem cell transplant for acute lymphoblastic leukemia, so the T cells may come from the graft donor. In nucleotides, the CDR3 is TGTGCCAGCACGGGGGAAACGGGTGACACTGAAGCTTTCTTT. It encodes CASTGETGDTEAFF.